This entry features one TCR beta chain sequence. Its antigen is unknown. This specimen comes from a study of identical twins. TCRdb re-called the 5' RACE reads through MiXCR, storing one row per CDR3 protein. The repertoire holds approximately 350,000 distinct CDR3 sequences, roughly an eighth seen once, with approximately 7.5% in the top ten. The CDR3 totals 15 residues. The V end was cut by 2 bases, the J end by 3 bases, with 13 bases between. Germline-derived CDR1 and CDR2 are MGHRA and YSYEKL. Points from the study as a whole: Without tracking the same donors, conclusions rested on cross-sectional statistical analysis. Modeled out-of-frame TCR alpha sharing in monozygotic twins fell below observed levels.

The data also belong to a second study, concerning yellow fever vaccine responses in identical twins.

This TCR was recovered from a young woman in good health. The chain has TRBV4-1 and TRBJ1-1; a weak D match, TRBD1 (6 bases). The sequencing input was CD8+ T cells sorted from blood. The CDR3 DNA reads TGCGCCAGCAGCCAAACTTTCACAGGGTACACTGAAGCTTTCTTT. Its protein is CASSQTFTGYTEAFF.